Each of the 25 T cell receptor beta chains below was sequenced from the same sample in a study of blood T cell repertoires in COVID-19. Libraries were prepared by immunoSEQ multiplex PCR; TCRdb keeps only in-frame clonotypes and omits some of them. The sample consists of 210,000 or so clones, more than 70% of them appearing once. The sample taken for sequencing was peripheral blood. These TCRs come from a man in his fifties or sixties with active or convalescent COVID-19.

J is TRBJ2-7 and V is TRBV6-1; the D is unclear. CDR3 size: 11 residues. V was pared by 2 bases and J by 7 bases, with 6 bases between. CDR1 MNHNS and CDR2 SASEGT come from the germline V gene. CDR3 sequence reads: CASSESWEQYF. CDR3 bases: TGTGCCAGCAGTGAAAGCTGGGAGCAGTACTTC.

DNA for the CDR3: TGTGCCAGTAGTTTGGGACATACATCAGATACGCAGTATTTT. As protein: CASSLGHTSDTQYF. This chain connects TRBV19 to TRBJ2-3; possibly TRBD1 for D (6 bases). The CDR3 loop spans 14 amino acids. Per germline, CDR1 LNHDA and CDR2 SQIVND (reference sequence). V was trimmed by 5 bases and J by 4 bases, leaving 13 bases between them.

J is TRBJ2-7 and V is TRBV10-3, with a tentative D call TRBD1 (6 bases). Germline CDR1 reads ENHRY; CDR2 reads SYGVKD. This CDR3 contains 19 residues. Trimming took 3 bases from V and 5 from J, leaving 29 bases between them. The CDR3 reads CAISEGNWGRDTEIHEQYF. The DNA of the CDR3 is TGTGCCATCAGTGAAGGGAACTGGGGCCGGGACACCGAGATCCACGAGCAGTACTTC.

This chain uses TRBV20-1 with TRBJ1-2; perhaps TRBD1 as D (5 bases). CDR3 length equals 16 residues. CDR1 and CDR2 from the germline V gene are DFQATT and SNEGSKA (reference sequence). Deletions cut 3 bases from V and 6 bases from J, with 23 bases between. CDR3 in DNA: TGCAGTGCTAGTATCCCCCAGGAGGGGTGGGACGATGGCTACACCTTC. Protein product: CSASIPQEGWDDGYTF.

The rearrangement uses TRBV7-2 and TRBJ2-3; 9 nucleotides align to TRBD2. This CDR3 comprises 15 residues. CDR1 SGHTA and CDR2 FQGNSA come from the germline V gene. Trimming cost V 7 bases and J 2 bases; bases outside gene matches: 7. The CDR3 is CASKTSGLPTDTQYF. CDR3 coding DNA: TGTGCCAGCAAGACTAGCGGACTCCCCACAGATACGCAGTATTTT.

The rearrangement joins TRBV28 to TRBJ1-2, with D maybe TRBD1 (6 bases). This CDR3 region has 19 residues. V was clipped by 4 bases and J by 4 bases, with 28 bases between them. CDR1 MDHEN and CDR2 SYDVKM come from the germline V gene. The CDR3 loop reads CASSSGVRGGRKIRYGYTF. CDR3 bases: TGTGCCAGCAGTTCGGGAGTTAGGGGGGGCAGAAAGATACGCTATGGCTACACCTTC.

The chain uses TRBV6-1 and TRBJ1-1, with D possibly TRBD1 on 5 matching bases. Germline V gene lookup returns CDR1 MNHNS and CDR2 SASEGT. CDR3 length equals 14 residues. V lost 3 bases and J lost 10, with 18 bases in between. The CDR3 spells CASSDRAGVQGAFF. The CDR3 nucleotides read TGTGCCAGCAGTGACCGGGCGGGGGTCCAAGGAGCTTTCTTT.

The rearrangement uses TRBV11-1 and TRBJ2-7; weak D call: TRBD1 (5 bases). CDR1 is SGHAT, CDR2 FQDESV, per germline (reference sequence). CDR3 size: 13 residues. Trimming shortened V by 1 base and J by 9 bases, and 13 bases separated the two germline ends. The CDR3 loop is CASSLDPGLGQYF. The CDR3 coding sequence is TGTGCCAGCAGCTTAGATCCAGGGCTCGGGCAGTACTTC.

The chain recombines TRBV24-1 with TRBJ2-1, with TRBD2 matching 15 bases. The CDR3 covers 13 residues. Germline CDR1 KGHDR, CDR2 SFDVKD. The V and J ends lost 5 bases and 12 bases, in that order; junction bases with no gene match: 1. CDR3 coding DNA: TGTGCCACCAGTGGGACTAGCGGGGGGGGGCAGTTCTTC. This codes for CATSGTSGGGQFF.

The chain recombines TRBV9 with TRBJ1-3; TRBD1 matches 9 bases. The J segment lost 7 bases and the V segment lost 4 bases, leaving 12 bases of the junction unmatched. Germline V gene sequence: CDR1 SGDLS, CDR2 YYNGEE. The CDR3 loop spans 16 amino acids. The CDR3 DNA reads TGTGCCAGCAGCCAAACCGGGACAGGGACCTGGAACACCATATATTTT. Translation: CASSQTGTGTWNTIYF.

The chain recombines TRBV19 with TRBJ2-3, with 7 positions matching TRBD1. CDR3 size: 13 residues. V gave up 8 bases and J gave up 2 bases; unmatched junction bases: 4. Germline CDR1 LNHDA, CDR2 SQIVND (reference sequence). CDR3 in amino acids: CASQQGFTDTQYF. The CDR3 coding sequence is TGTGCCAGTCAACAGGGGTTCACAGATACGCAGTATTTT. Combining the CDR3 with reference TRBV19 and TRBJ2-3 gives the whole variable domain DGGITQSPKYLFRKEGQNVTLSCEQNLNHDAMYWYRQDPGQGLRLIYYSQIVNDFQKGDIAEGYSVSREKKESFPLTVTSAQKNPTAFYLCASQQGFTDTQYFGPGTRLTVL.

In regard to this clone: The sample has other DNA sequences that encode this CDR3 too. The genes are TRBV5-1 and TRBJ1-2, with TRBD1 as a possible D gene (5 bases). The CDR3 is made up of 13 amino acids. CDR1 is SGHRS and CDR2 is YFSETQ in the germline V gene. V was cut by 5 bases and J by 3 bases, with 11 bases left in between. The CDR3 protein is CASSFGGDYGYTF. The DNA of the CDR3 is TGCGCCAGCAGTTTCGGGGGGGACTATGGCTACACCTTC.

The chain combines TRBV7-9 with TRBJ2-1; 8 bases match TRBD2. Losses at the gene ends were 4 bases for V and 14 bases for J; bases not matched to a gene: 10. CDR3 length: 13 amino acids. Germline V gene sequence: CDR1 SEHNR, CDR2 FQNEAQ (reference sequence). This CDR3 is CASSSVSGTRKFF. The CDR3 DNA is TGTGCCAGCAGCTCCGTCTCGGGGACTAGGAAGTTCTTC.

The gene calls are TRBV2 and TRBJ2-3, with D perhaps TRBD1 (6 bases). The CDR3 has 13 residues. Trimming took 5 bases from V and 5 from J, leaving 11 bases between them. Germline V lookup: CDR1 SNHLY, CDR2 FYNNEI. The CDR3 region has the DNA TGTGCCAGCAGTCAACAGGGAAAAGATACGCAGTATTTT. Translation: CASSQQGKDTQYF.

This chain joins TRBV18 and TRBJ1-5; TRBD1 matches at 10 bases. Germline V gene data show CDR1 as KGHSH and CDR2 as LQKENI. CDR3 length: 15 residues. Trimming cost V 3 bases and J 3 bases; bases outside gene matches: 2. The CDR3 spells CASSPGTGVNQPQHF. DNA of the CDR3: TGTGCCAGCTCACCCGGGACAGGGGTCAATCAGCCCCAGCATTTT. Full variable domain (missing parts from reference TRBV18 and TRBJ1-5): NAGVMQNPRHLVRRRGQEARLRCSPMKGHSHVYWYRQLPEEGLKFMVYLQKENIIDESGMPKERFSAEFPKEGPSILRIQQVVRGDSAAYFCASSPGTGVNQPQHFGDGTRLSIL.

CDR3: CASSDRDNSPLHF. Written as DNA, the CDR3 is TGTGCCAGCAGTGACAGGGATAATTCACCCCTCCACTTT. The V call is TRBV6-1, the J call TRBJ1-6; possibly TRBD1 for D (5 bases). The length of the CDR3 is 13 residues. Between the trimmed V and J ends, which lost 3 bases and 5 bases, there was a span of 5 bases. Germline V gene sequence: CDR1 MNHNS, CDR2 SASEGT.

The chain carries TRBV7-9 and TRBJ2-7; unclear D gene. CDR3 length equals 12 residues. V was trimmed by 3 bases and J by 6 bases, leaving 9 bases between them. CDR1 and CDR2 from the germline V gene are SEHNR and FQNEAQ (reference sequence). In nucleotides, the CDR3 is TGTGCCAGCAGCTTGGGCAATCGCGAGCAGTACTTC. Residues: CASSLGNREQYF.

CDR3 sequence (DNA): TGTGCCAGCAGCTTAGGGAGACAGGGAATAAGACAGCCCCAGCATTTT. As protein: CASSLGRQGIRQPQHF. The genes are TRBV7-9 and TRBJ1-5; 7 bases agree with TRBD1. CDR1 and CDR2 (germline): SEHNR, FQNEAQ (reference sequence). The CDR3 covers 16 residues. V gave up 1 base and J gave up 7 bases; unmatched junction bases: 10.

The chain employs TRBV5-8 and TRBJ2-5, with 8 bases identical to TRBD1. The CDR3 spans 16 residues. Trimming took 3 bases from V and 4 from J; bases not matched to a gene: 11. Germline V CDR1 and CDR2: SGHTS, YDEGEE. The CDR3 coding sequence is TGTGCCAGCAGCTCTGCGGGCGGACAGGGAATAGAGACCCAGTACTTC. It is translated as CASSSAGGQGIETQYF.

V usage is TRBV19 and J usage is TRBJ2-7; 14 nucleotides line up with TRBD2. The germline CDR1 and CDR2 sequences are LNHDA and SQIVND (reference sequence). This CDR3 has 14 amino acids. Germline trimming cut 7 bases from V and 8 bases from J; bases unmatched to any gene: 7. The CDR3 DNA reads as TGTGCCAGTACCGAGGGACTAGCGGGAGCCCAGCAGTACTTC. This encodes CASTEGLAGAQQYF.

A single count supports this clone. The chain carries TRBV10-1 and TRBJ2-1; D perhaps matches TRBD1 (5 bases). V lost 4 bases and J 0 bases, leaving 7 bases between the germline ends. Germline-derived CDR1 and CDR2 are WNHNN and SYGVQD (reference sequence). The CDR3 is 14 residues long. The DNA for the CDR3 is TGCGCCAGCAGTGTGGACAACTCCTACAATGAGCAGTTCTTC. Residues: CASSVDNSYNEQFF.

The count of this clone is one. The rearrangement uses TRBV7-8 and TRBJ2-3; D may be TRBD2 (6 bases). The germline V gene encodes CDR1 SGHVS and CDR2 FQNEAQ. Trimming took off 6 bases at V and 3 bases at J, with 10 bases between the two ends. The CDR3 totals 13 residues. The CDR3 protein is CASSRLETDTQYF. The CDR3 DNA sequence: TGTGCCAGCAGTAGACTAGAGACAGATACGCAGTATTTT. Variable domain in full (rest from reference TRBV7-8 and TRBJ2-3): GAGVSQSPRYKVAKRGQDVALRCDPISGHVSLFWYQQALGQGPEFLTYFQNEAQLDKSGLPSDRFFAERPEGSVSTLKIQRTQQEDSAVYLCASSRLETDTQYFGPGTRLTVL.

The chain is built from TRBV6-5 and TRBJ1-2; a possible D gene is TRBD1 (6 bases). With 7 bases removed from V and 8 bases from J, the gap between germline ends came to 11 bases. The CDR3 sequence is 11 residues long. Germline lookup yields CDR1 MNHEY and CDR2 SVGAGI. Here the CDR3 DNA reads TGTGCCAGCACCTCAGGGGCGGGCTACACCTTC. The encoded protein is CASTSGAGYTF.

This chain connects TRBV7-2 to TRBJ2-7; 12 bases fit TRBD2. Per the germline V gene, CDR1 is SGHTA and CDR2 is FQGNSA. The CDR3 consists of 16 residues. With 4 bases clipped from V and 6 bases from J, the junction kept 10 bases outside the gene matches. The CDR3 nucleotides are TGTGCCAGCAGCTCCCTAGCGGGAGGGCCTGGGACCGAGCAGTACTTC. It yields the protein CASSSLAGGPGTEQYF.

This clone was picked up one time. The chain joins TRBV4-1 to TRBJ1-2, with TRBD1 as a possible D gene (6 bases). CDR3 length: 15 residues. Trimming pared 1 base from V and 8 bases from J, leaving 17 bases between. The germline gives CDR1 MGHRA, CDR2 YSYEKL. The CDR3 spells CASSQGGPQFSGYTF. CDR3 DNA sequence: TGCGCCAGCAGCCAAGGGGGGCCGCAATTCTCCGGCTACACCTTC.